This T cell receptor (beta chain) was observed in a study of T cell changes during pregnancy in multiple sclerosis. Data came from immunoSEQ multiplex PCR; TCRdb stores just in-frame clones and leaves some out. The table shows tens of thousands of clones, with roughly 92% occurring only once. The germline V and J ends were trimmed by 3 bases and 0 bases, with 11 bases remaining between them. Germline V gives CDR1 SNHLY, CDR2 FYNNEI. The CDR3 has 15 residues. Sample: peripheral blood, taken in the second trimester of pregnancy. The rearrangement links TRBV2 to TRBJ1-1; D is perhaps TRBD1 (5 bases). The clonotype was recovered from a female donor with multiple sclerosis, enrolled in a pregnancy study. CDR3 loop: CASSDNPTVNTEAFF. Written as DNA, the CDR3 is TGTGCCAGCAGTGATAACCCGACAGTGAACACTGAAGCTTTCTTT.